This T cell receptor beta chain is from a study of blood T cell repertoires in COVID-19. For the study at large: Both acute and convalescent COVID-19 samples were obtained from the United States, Italy and Spain. PBMCs, B-cell-depleted T cells, or T cells were the source of the cDNA or gDNA that made up the material.

CDR1 SGHTA and CDR2 FQGNSA come from the germline V gene. This CDR3 is 14 amino acids long. V was trimmed by 7 bases and J by 1 base, leaving 13 bases between them. Original handling: Estimates of nucleated cell counts were drawn from the amplification of reference gene primers. Libraries were prepared by immunoSEQ multiplex PCR; TCRdb keeps only in-frame clonotypes and omits some of them. V and J calls plus clone size are reproduced from that table; the DNA served to infer D and trimming. The repertoire holds approximately 140,000 clones, around nine tenths seen once, with 2% to 2.5% in the top ten.

The chain carries TRBV7-2 and TRBJ2-5, with D possibly TRBD2 on 6 matching bases. The material sequenced was peripheral blood. The source of this sequence is a human donor in a cohort sampled during active COVID-19. CDR3 coding DNA: TGTGCCAGCACCGTTTACGGGGGCCAAGAGACCCAGTACTTC. Protein sequence: CASTVYGGQETQYF. The complete variable domain, with remaining parts taken from reference TRBV7-2 and TRBJ2-5, reads GAGVSQSPSNKVTEKGKDVELRCDPISGHTALYWYRQSLGQGLEFLIYFQGNSAPDKSGLPSDRFSAERTGGSVSTLTIQRTQQEDSAVYLCASTVYGGQETQYFGPGTRLLVL.